This T cell receptor (beta chain) derives from a study of early T cells in non-severe SARS-CoV-2 infection. The wider study: Sequenced material consisted of bulk RNA (from unsorted whole blood), and chains were unpaired.

At least ten counts were recorded for this clonotype. Compared with germline, one end of the junction differs, possibly owing to a read error. TCRdb reprocessed the 5' RACE reads with MiXCR, giving one entry per CDR3 protein. Of approximately 85,000 distinct CDR3 sequences in the sample, 9% to 15% were seen once. CDR1 and CDR2 (germline): SGHAT, FQNNGV. This CDR3 has 16 residues. The sequence came from an adult who was a healthcare worker with PCR-confirmed SARS-CoV-2 infection or an uninfected control (not recorded which). This chain connects TRBV11-2 to TRBJ1-2; no firm D call. What was sequenced was whole blood. CDR3 protein: CASSLVLVGSKYGYTF. CDR3 bases: TGTGCCAGCAGCTTAGTCTTGGTAGGGTCTAAATATGGCTACACCTTC.